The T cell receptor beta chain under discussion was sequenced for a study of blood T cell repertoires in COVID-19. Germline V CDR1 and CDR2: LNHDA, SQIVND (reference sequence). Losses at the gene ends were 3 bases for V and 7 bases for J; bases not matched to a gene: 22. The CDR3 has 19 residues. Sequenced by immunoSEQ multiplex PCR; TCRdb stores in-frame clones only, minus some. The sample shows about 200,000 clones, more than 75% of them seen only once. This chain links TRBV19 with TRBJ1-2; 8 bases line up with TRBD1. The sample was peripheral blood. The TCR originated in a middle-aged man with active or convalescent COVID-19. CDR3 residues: CASSIFGPAGGLSPRGYTF. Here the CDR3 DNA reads TGTGCCAGTAGTATTTTTGGGCCCGCAGGGGGCTTATCTCCTCGTGGCTACACCTTC.